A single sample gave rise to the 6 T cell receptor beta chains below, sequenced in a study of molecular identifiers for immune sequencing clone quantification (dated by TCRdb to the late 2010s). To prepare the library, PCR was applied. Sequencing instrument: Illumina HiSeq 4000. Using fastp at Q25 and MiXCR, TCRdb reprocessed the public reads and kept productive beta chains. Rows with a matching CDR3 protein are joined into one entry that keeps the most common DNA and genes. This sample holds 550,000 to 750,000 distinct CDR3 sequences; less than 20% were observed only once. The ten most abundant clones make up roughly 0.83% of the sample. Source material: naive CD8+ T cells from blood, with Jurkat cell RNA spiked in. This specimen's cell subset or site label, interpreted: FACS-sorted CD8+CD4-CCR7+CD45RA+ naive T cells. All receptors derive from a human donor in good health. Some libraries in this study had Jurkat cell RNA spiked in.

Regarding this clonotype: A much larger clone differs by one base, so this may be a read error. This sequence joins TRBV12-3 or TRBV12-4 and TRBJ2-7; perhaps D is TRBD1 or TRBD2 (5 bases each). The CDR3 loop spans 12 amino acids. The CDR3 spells CASSLALGEQHF. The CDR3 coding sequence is TGTGCCAGCAGTTTAGCCCTGGGGGAGCAGCACTTC.

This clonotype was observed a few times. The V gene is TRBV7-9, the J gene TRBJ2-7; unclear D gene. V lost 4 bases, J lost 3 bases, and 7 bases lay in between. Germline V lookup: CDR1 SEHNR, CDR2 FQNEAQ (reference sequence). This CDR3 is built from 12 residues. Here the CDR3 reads CASSSSHYEQYF. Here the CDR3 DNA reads TGTGCCAGCAGCTCATCACACTACGAGCAGTACTTC. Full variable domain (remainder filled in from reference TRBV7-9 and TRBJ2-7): DTGVSQNPRHKITKRGQNVTFRCDPISEHNRLYWYRQTLGQGPEFLTYFQNEAQLEKSRLLSDRFSAERPKGSFSTLEIQRTEQGDSAMYLCASSSSHYEQYFGPGTRLTVT.

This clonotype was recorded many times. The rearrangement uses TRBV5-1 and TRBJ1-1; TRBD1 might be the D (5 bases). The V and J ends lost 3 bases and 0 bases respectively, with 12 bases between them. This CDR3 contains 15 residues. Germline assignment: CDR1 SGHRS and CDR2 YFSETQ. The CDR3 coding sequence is TGCGCCAGCAGCTGGACGACAGAAATGAACACTGAAGCTTTCTTT. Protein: CASSWTTEMNTEAFF.

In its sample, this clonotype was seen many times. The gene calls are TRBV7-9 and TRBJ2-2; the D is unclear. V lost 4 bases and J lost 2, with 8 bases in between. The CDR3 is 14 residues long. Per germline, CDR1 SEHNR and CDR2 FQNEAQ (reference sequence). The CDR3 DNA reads TGTGCCAGCAGCTCTTCACGAAACACCGGGGAGCTGTTTTTT. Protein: CASSSSRNTGELFF.

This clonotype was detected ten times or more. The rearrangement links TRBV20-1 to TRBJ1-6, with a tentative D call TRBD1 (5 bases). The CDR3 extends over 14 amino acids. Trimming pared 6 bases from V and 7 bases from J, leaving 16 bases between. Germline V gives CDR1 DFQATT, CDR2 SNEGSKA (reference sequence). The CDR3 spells CSAGSLGLNSPLHF. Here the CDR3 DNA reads TGCAGTGCCGGCTCCCTGGGGCTCAATTCACCCCTCCACTTT.

This CDR3 is CASSGELVRETQYF. The DNA of the CDR3 is TGTGCCAGCAGTGGGGAACTAGTTCGAGAGACCCAGTACTTC. This chain links TRBV6-2 or TRBV6-3 with TRBJ2-5; maybe TRBD2 (5 bases). Germline values: CDR1 MNHEY, CDR2 SVGEGT. Trimming removed 5 bases at V and 4 bases at J, with 14 bases between. The CDR3 length is 14 residues.